This passage covers 9 T cell receptor beta chains from one sample sequenced in a study of blood T cells in healthy people across ages. Sample-barcoded 5' priming and a J-beta primer mix drove a second PCR of about 6 to 12 cycles. TCRdb processed the 5' RACE reads anew with MiXCR; each CDR3 protein has one entry. This table holds about 1,400,000 distinct CDR3 sequences, approximately 63% found once. Sequencing was performed on blood. All receptors come from a man between 18 and 29 years old in good health.

The CDR3, as DNA: TGCAGTGCCCCTCATACAGAGGACGAGGCCAAAAACATTCAGTACTTC. Translation: CSAPHTEDEAKNIQYF. V gene TRBV20-1 combines with J gene TRBJ2-4; unclear D gene. V was clipped by 6 bases and J by 1 base, with 19 bases between them. This CDR3 spans 16 amino acids. Germline V CDR1 and CDR2: DFQATT, SNEGSKA (reference sequence).

This chain uses TRBV7-9 with TRBJ2-7, with TRBD1 as a possible D gene (6 bases). Gene TRBJ2-1 matches the end of the DNA better, so the J call may be wrong. The length of the CDR3 is 13 residues. From germline, CDR1 is SEHNR and CDR2 FQNEAQ (reference sequence). Here the CDR3 DNA reads TGTGCCAGCAGCGACTCAGGGGAGCTTGAGCAGTTCTTC. Encoded protein: CASSDSGELEQFF.

Turning to this clonotype: Sequence at one end of the junction differs from germline and may be a read error. The V gene is TRBV27, the J gene TRBJ2-1; D is ambiguous. The CDR3 spans 15 residues. Per the germline V gene, CDR1 is MNHEY and CDR2 is SMNVEV (reference sequence). The CDR3 loop is CASSPSTGPYSEQFF. In DNA, the CDR3 is TGTGCCAGCAGTCCCTCGACCGGGCCTTACAGTGAGCAGTTCTTC.

This clonotype was observed a few times. V and J are TRBV10-3 and TRBJ1-4; D might be TRBD1 (6 bases). The CDR3 contains 13 residues. Trimming took off 5 bases at V and 5 bases at J, with 9 bases between the two ends. The germline V gene has CDR1 ENHRY and CDR2 SYGVKD. This chain's CDR3 is CAISLDRNEKLFF. The CDR3 DNA follows: TGTGCCATCAGTCTTGACAGGAATGAAAAACTGTTTTTT.

The chain carries TRBV4-1 and TRBJ1-3, with TRBD1 as a possible D gene (5 bases). The CDR3 has 15 residues. Germline V gene sequence: CDR1 MGHRA, CDR2 YSYEKL. V dropped 1 base and J dropped 0 bases, with 7 bases sitting between them. CDR3 in DNA: TGCGCCAGCAGCCAAGGACAGTACTCTGGAAACACCATATATTTT. Its translation: CASSQGQYSGNTIYF.

This sequence joins TRBV11-2 and TRBJ2-3, with 7 nucleotides matching TRBD2. The CDR3 consists of 15 residues. Unmatched junction bases numbered 8, after V lost 5 bases and J lost 3 bases. The germline V gene has CDR1 SGHAT and CDR2 FQNNGV. The CDR3 sequence: CASSPGVRGTDTQYF. The CDR3 DNA sequence: TGTGCCAGCAGCCCTGGAGTGCGGGGGACAGATACGCAGTATTTT.

The CDR3 bases are TGTGCCAGCACCCCTTATTCCGGGGGGGATACGCAGTATTTT. It codes for CASTPYSGGDTQYF. This sequence joins TRBV6-6 and TRBJ2-3; 7 bases line up with TRBD2. This CDR3 comprises 14 residues. V trimming: 7 bases; J trimming: 6 bases; junction bases outside the gene matches: 10. CDR1 and CDR2 from the germline V gene are MNHNY and SVGAGI (reference sequence).

In DNA, the CDR3 is TGTGCCAGCAGCTTAGAGTATTCGGGTGAAGCTTTCTTT. It translates to CASSLEYSGEAFF. V usage is TRBV7-2 and J usage is TRBJ1-1; D remains ambiguous. This CDR3 is 13 amino acids long. CDR1 and CDR2 (germline): SGHTA, FQGNSA. Trimming pared 1 base from V and 7 bases from J, leaving 10 bases between.

The genes are TRBV6-5 and TRBJ2-1; no definite D call. V was trimmed by 0 bases and J by 10 bases, leaving 13 bases between them. The V gene's germline CDR1 is MNHEY and CDR2 SVGAGI. The CDR3 runs to 14 residues. CDR3 nucleotide sequence: TGTGCCAGCAGTTACTCGCTTGCGAGGAAGGAGCAGTTCTTC. Amino acids: CASSYSLARKEQFF.